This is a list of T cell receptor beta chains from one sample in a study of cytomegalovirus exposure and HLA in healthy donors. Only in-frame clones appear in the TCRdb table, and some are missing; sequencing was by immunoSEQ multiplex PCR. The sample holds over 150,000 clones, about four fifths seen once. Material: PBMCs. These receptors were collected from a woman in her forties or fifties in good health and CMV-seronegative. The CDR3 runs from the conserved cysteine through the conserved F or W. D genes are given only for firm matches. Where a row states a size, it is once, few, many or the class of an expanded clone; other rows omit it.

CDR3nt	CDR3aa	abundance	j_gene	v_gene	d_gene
TGTGCCGGCAGCCGGGAAGCCTTACAGGGGTACGAGCAGTACTTC	CAGSREALQGYEQYF	NA	TRBJ2-7	TRBV6-1	TRBD1
TGTGCCAGCAGTCCCGGGACAGGGGTCGACGAGCAGTACTTC	CASSPGTGVDEQYF	NA	TRBJ2-7	TRBV6-6	TRBD1
TGTGCCAGCTCGCTGGAGATACTAGGCACCTACGAGCAGTACTTC	CASSLEILGTYEQYF	NA	TRBJ2-7	TRBV18	NA
TGTGCCAGCAGCCAATTAGATGCGGCGGGATCCTACAATGAGCAGTTCTTC	CASSQLDAAGSYNEQFF	NA	TRBJ2-1	TRBV14	NA
TGTGCCAGCAGGGACTTGGGGAATGAAAAACTGTTTTTT	CASRDLGNEKLFF	NA	TRBJ1-4	TRBV27	NA
TGTGCCAGCAGGCGGGGGGCTACCACCTACGAGCAGTACTTC	CASRRGATTYEQYF	NA	TRBJ2-7	TRBV2	TRBD2
TGTGCCAGCCTTGGAAGCAGGGGCCGTATAGGTGAAAAACTGTTTTTT	CASLGSRGRIGEKLFF	few	TRBJ1-4	TRBV28	NA
TGCGCCAGCAGCAGAGAACTCAGGGGGCAAGAGACCCAGTACTTC	CASSRELRGQETQYF	NA	TRBJ2-5	TRBV5-1	TRBD1
TGTGCCAGTAGTATAGGGCGGCAGTATAATTCACCCCTCCACTTT	CASSIGRQYNSPLHF	NA	TRBJ1-6	TRBV19	NA
TGTGCCAGTGGCACCTTCTCTTCACCCCTCCACTTT	CASGTFSSPLHF	NA	TRBJ1-6	TRBV27	NA
TGTGCCAGCTCACTGAAAATAGTATTCCGGGACAGGCCCTCGGGGGCCCATTCACCCCTCCACTTT	CASSLKIVFRDRPSGAHSPLHF	NA	TRBJ1-6	TRBV18	TRBD1
TGTGCCAGCAGTACGGCGGACAGGGGGTACACTGAAGCTTTCTTT	CASSTADRGYTEAFF	NA	TRBJ1-1	TRBV28	TRBD1
TGCGCCAGCAGCTTGGATGTTAGCGGGGGGACCGGGGAGCTGTTTTTT	CASSLDVSGGTGELFF	NA	TRBJ2-2	TRBV5-1	TRBD2
TGTGCCAGCAGCCGACTAGCGGGAGTTGACGAGCAGTACTTC	CASSRLAGVDEQYF	NA	TRBJ2-7	TRBV5-8	TRBD2
TGTGCCACCAGCAGAGATCTCGGGGTGGCGGAGACCCAGTACTTC	CATSRDLGVAETQYF	NA	TRBJ2-5	TRBV15	NA
TGTGCCGGTGCAAAAGGGACTAGCGGATACAATGAGCAGTTCTTC	CAGAKGTSGYNEQFF	few	TRBJ2-1	TRBV6-1	TRBD2
TGTGCCAGCAGCAAAAGACAGACAGGTAACTATGGCTACACCTTC	CASSKRQTGNYGYTF	few	TRBJ1-2	TRBV21-1	NA
TGCGCCAGCAGTCCACTGGGCCCCCCCTTGGAAAAACTGTTTTTT	CASSPLGPPLEKLFF	NA	TRBJ1-4	TRBV4-3	NA
TGTGCCAGCAGCCACCCCGACAGGTTGAACACTGAAGCTTTCTTT	CASSHPDRLNTEAFF	NA	TRBJ1-1	TRBV7-9	NA
TGTGCCAGTAGCTTGGTAGAGCCCCCCGGGTCCGGGGAGCTGTTTTTT	CASSLVEPPGSGELFF	few	TRBJ2-2	TRBV19	NA
TGTGCCAGCAGCTTGGGCGGGACTAGATGGACCGGGGAGCTGTTTTTT	CASSLGGTRWTGELFF	once	TRBJ2-2	TRBV4-2	TRBD2
TGTGCCAGCAGCTTTCCGCCAGCGGGAGGTTTCAACAATGAGCAGTTCTTC	CASSFPPAGGFNNEQFF	NA	TRBJ2-1	TRBV7-2	TRBD2
TGTGCCAGTAGAGACCTGGACAGGGGCTATGGCTACACCTTC	CASRDLDRGYGYTF	NA	TRBJ1-2	TRBV19	TRBD1
TGTGCCAGCAGCCCTGGGGCTAGCGGGGGCTCGAACGAGCAGTACTTC	CASSPGASGGSNEQYF	NA	TRBJ2-7	TRBV11-1	TRBD2
TGCGCCAGCAATATTGCGGGGGGGAGCTCCTACAATGAGCAGTTCTTC	CASNIAGGSSYNEQFF	once	TRBJ2-1	TRBV5-1	TRBD2
TGTGCCAGCAGCAGAGTCGGGAACACTGAAGCTTTCTTT	CASSRVGNTEAFF	NA	TRBJ1-1	TRBV7-2	NA
TGTGCCAGCGGCTCGAGCGCGAACTATGGCTACACCTTC	CASGSSANYGYTF	NA	TRBJ1-2	TRBV13	NA
TGTGCCAGCAGTGACCCGACAGGGACGAACACTGAAGCTTTCTTT	CASSDPTGTNTEAFF	NA	TRBJ1-1	TRBV2	TRBD1
TGCGCCAGCAGCCATGAGGCCAAAAACATTCAGTACTTC	CASSHEAKNIQYF	NA	TRBJ2-4	TRBV4-1	NA
TGTGCCAGCAGCGTAGGCGGGGTATCTCACGAGCAGTACTTC	CASSVGGVSHEQYF	NA	TRBJ2-7	TRBV9	NA
TGTGCCAGCAAACCTAGCGGGGGGGCGTGGAATGAGCAGTTCTTC	CASKPSGGAWNEQFF	NA	TRBJ2-1	TRBV2	TRBD2
TGTGCCAGCAGCCGTTCTACAGGGGGATGGGGCACAGATACGCAGTATTTT	CASSRSTGGWGTDTQYF	NA	TRBJ2-3	TRBV11-3	TRBD1
TGTGCCTTTCTCGGGGGAGAACTCACAGATACGCAGTATTTT	CAFLGGELTDTQYF	NA	TRBJ2-3	TRBV5-4	NA
TGCGCCAGCAGCAGCTGGGACAGTCTGAACACTGAAGCTTTCTTT	CASSSWDSLNTEAFF	few	TRBJ1-1	TRBV4-1	TRBD1
TGTGCCAGCAGTCCCCGGGGCAGGGACTATAGCAATCAGCCCCAGCATTTT	CASSPRGRDYSNQPQHF	NA	TRBJ1-5	TRBV28	NA
TGCGCCAGCAGCCTCAGGGGAGACTACAATGAGCAGTTCTTC	CASSLRGDYNEQFF	once	TRBJ2-1	TRBV5-1	NA
TGTGCCAGCACCCGAGAGGCAGCATCCGGGGAGCTGTTTTTT	CASTREAASGELFF	once	TRBJ2-2	TRBV2	NA
TGTGCCAGCAGCCGTTTAGGACCAGGGGGCAGCTATGGCTACACCTTC	CASSRLGPGGSYGYTF	NA	TRBJ1-2	TRBV14	TRBD1
TGCGCCAGCACCTCCGGGGAGACCCAGTACTTC	CASTSGETQYF	once	TRBJ2-5	TRBV5-1	NA
TGTGCCAGCAGGGGACTAGCGGGAGAGGCTAACACCGGGGAGCTGTTTTTT	CASRGLAGEANTGELFF	NA	TRBJ2-2	TRBV28	TRBD2
TGTGCCAGCAGTAGAGATGAGTCTTGGAACTATGGCTACACCTTC	CASSRDESWNYGYTF	NA	TRBJ1-2	TRBV2	NA